A single sample is the source of the 22 T cell receptor beta chains below, sequenced in a study of shared clonotypes between healthy human individuals. Profiled with immunoSEQ multiplex PCR; TCRdb holds only in-frame clones, not every one. Of 1,100,000 or so clones in the sample, more than 75% were seen once. What was sequenced was memory CD4+ T cells from PBMCs. Sample subset: CD45RA-negative fraction. The receptor set was obtained from a man aged 18 to 29 in good health. Some clones in this sample may be carry-over from other donors' samples.

This chain joins TRBV6-5 and TRBJ2-7; TRBD1 might be the D (6 bases). CDR3 length: 15 amino acids. From germline, CDR1 is MNHEY and CDR2 SVGAGI. Trimming left V 2 bases short and J 3 bases short, with 14 bases between. The CDR3 DNA is TGTGCCAGCAGTTACCGCGGGCGCAGGGGCTACGAGCAGTACTTC. This encodes CASSYRGRRGYEQYF.

The chain has TRBV11-2 and TRBJ2-7; 8 bases line up with TRBD2. V was clipped by 8 bases and J by 3 bases; unmatched bases: 18. The CDR3 is 17 residues long. CDR1 SGHAT and CDR2 FQNNGV come from the germline V gene. CDR3 sequence (DNA): TGTGCCAGCCGATCCCCGGGGGGGGGCCCCTTACGCTACGAGCAGTACTTC. Its translation is CASRSPGGGPLRYEQYF. Based on the CDR3 plus reference TRBV11-2 and TRBJ2-7, the full variable domain is EAGVAQSPRYKIIEKRQSVAFWCNPISGHATLYWYQQILGQGPKLLIQFQNNGVVDDSQLPKDRFSAERLKGVDSTLKIQPAKLEDSAVYLCASRSPGGGPLRYEQYFGPGTRLTVT.

V gene TRBV19 combines with J gene TRBJ1-5, with TRBD1 as a possible D gene (6 bases). Per the germline V gene, CDR1 is LNHDA and CDR2 is SQIVND (reference sequence). The CDR3 covers 16 residues. V lost 1 base, J lost 6 bases, and 16 bases lay in between. The CDR3 DNA sequence: TGTGCCAGTAGTATAGTAAAACAGGGTGGGGCTCAGCCCCAGCATTTT. This sequence encodes CASSIVKQGGAQPQHF.

V is TRBV5-1 and J is TRBJ1-1, with 10 bases lining up with TRBD1. V shed 5 bases and J 1 base; nucleotides not matched to a gene: 2. CDR3 length: 14 residues. The germline V gene encodes CDR1 SGHRS and CDR2 YFSETQ. The CDR3 nucleotides read TGCGCCAGCAGGGGACAGGGGACGAACACTGAAGCTTTCTTT. This codes for CASRGQGTNTEAFF. The full variable domain, with the rest looked up from reference TRBV5-1 and TRBJ1-1, is KAGVTQTPRYLIKTRGQQVTLSCSPISGHRSVSWYQQTPGQGLQFLFEYFSETQRNKGNFPGRFSGRQFSNSRSEMNVSTLELGDSALYLCASRGQGTNTEAFFGQGTRLTVV.

The chain has TRBV7-8 and TRBJ2-2, with 9 bases fitting TRBD1. Per the germline V gene, CDR1 is SGHVS and CDR2 is FQNEAQ. The CDR3 length is 15 residues. The CDR3 region is CAAGTGGYYTGELFF. As DNA, the CDR3 is TGTGCAGCCGGCACAGGGGGCTATTACACCGGGGAGCTGTTTTTT.

The chain recombines TRBV28 with TRBJ2-1; 8 bases match TRBD1. This CDR3 has 14 amino acids. The germline V gene has CDR1 MDHEN and CDR2 SYDVKM. J gave up 6 bases and V 5 bases, and 6 bases lay outside the gene matches. The CDR3 bases are TGTGCCAGCAGTATGGACAGGGTTGGCAATGAGCAGTTCTTC. The encoded protein is CASSMDRVGNEQFF.

The rearrangement links TRBV30 to TRBJ1-2; D gene uncertain. The CDR3 contains 13 residues. Germline V lookup: CDR1 GTSNPN, CDR2 SVGIG (reference sequence). Trimming took 1 base from V and 7 from J, leaving 13 bases between them. The CDR3 DNA follows: TGTGCCTGGAGTGGCAATATCCCGGGTGGCTACACCTTC. Protein sequence: CAWSGNIPGGYTF.

With respect to this clone: At the DNA level, this CDR3 is encoded by other sequences in the same sample as well. The chain employs TRBV5-4 and TRBJ1-5, with D possibly TRBD1 on 6 matching bases. V was shortened by 2 bases and J by 7 bases, with 7 bases between the two germline ends. This CDR3 has 12 residues. Germline V gene lookup returns CDR1 SGHNT and CDR2 YYREEE (reference sequence). DNA of the CDR3: TGTGCCAGCAGCTTACAGGGACAGCCCCAGCATTTT. The encoded protein is CASSLQGQPQHF.

J is TRBJ2-2 and V is TRBV2; D unclear. V was shortened by 6 bases and J by 5 bases, with 10 bases between the two germline ends. The germline V gene encodes CDR1 SNHLY and CDR2 FYNNEI. The CDR3 covers 13 residues. The CDR3 DNA sequence: TGTGCCAGCAGACCAGACGCGACCGGGGAGCTGTTTTTT. Protein sequence: CASRPDATGELFF.

The chain joins TRBV4-2 to TRBJ2-5, with 13 bases identical to TRBD2. Trimming at V came to 1 base and at J to 4 bases, leaving 6 bases not matched to a gene. The CDR3 runs to 17 residues. From germline, CDR1 is LGHNA and CDR2 YNFKEQ. This chain's CDR3 is CASSQGTSGRLLETQYF. The DNA of the CDR3 is TGTGCCAGCAGCCAAGGGACTAGCGGGAGACTGTTAGAGACCCAGTACTTC.

This sequence joins TRBV20-1 and TRBJ2-1; tentatively, D is TRBD1 (5 bases). Deletions cut 3 bases from V and 10 bases from J, with 10 bases between. Per the germline V gene, CDR1 is DFQATT and CDR2 is SNEGSKA (reference sequence). This CDR3 spans 11 amino acids. CDR3 residues: CSASGQGEQFF. The CDR3 DNA sequence: TGCAGTGCTAGCGGACAAGGCGAGCAGTTCTTC.

The rearrangement joins TRBV19 to TRBJ2-6; a weak D match, TRBD2 (5 bases). Trimming shortened V by 5 bases and J by 0 bases, and 14 bases separated the two germline ends. The CDR3 is 17 amino acids. CDR1 and CDR2 from the germline V gene are LNHDA and SQIVND (reference sequence). CDR3 sequence (DNA): TGTGCCAGTAGTGGGCGGGCTCCCAGCTCTGGGGCCAACGTCCTGACTTTC. The encoded protein is CASSGRAPSSGANVLTF.

A remark on this clone: A clone one base away is much larger, so this may be a read error. Other DNA sequences in the same sample also yield this CDR3. The chain has TRBV2 and TRBJ2-7, with D perhaps matching TRBD1 (6 bases). V lost 4 bases to trimming and J lost 3 bases, with 7 bases between them. CDR1 is SNHLY and CDR2 is FYNNEI in the germline V gene. The CDR3 runs 12 residues. The CDR3 reads CASSGDNYEQYF. In DNA, the CDR3 is TGTGCCAGCAGTGGGGACAACTACGAGCAGTACTTC.

This clone was recorded once. This chain connects TRBV9 to TRBJ1-6; weak D call: TRBD1 (5 bases). The ends were cut back, 4 bases at V and 8 bases at J, with 19 bases in the middle. The CDR3 loop spans 16 amino acids. CDR1 and CDR2 from the germline V gene are SGDLS and YYNGEE. The CDR3 is CASSPGSRGVDSPLHF. The CDR3 DNA reads TGTGCCAGCAGCCCCGGTTCGAGGGGAGTTGATTCACCCCTCCACTTT.

This chain connects TRBV2 to TRBJ2-7; 9 bases align to TRBD1. Trimming took 6 bases from V and 6 from J; bases not matched to a gene: 9. CDR1 and CDR2 from the germline V gene are SNHLY and FYNNEI. This CDR3 is built from 14 residues. CDR3: CASRKPLDRGEQYF. The DNA for the CDR3 is TGTGCCAGCAGAAAACCCTTGGACAGGGGCGAGCAGTACTTC.

This clone is a singleton in its sample. V is TRBV11-2 and J is TRBJ2-7; a possible D gene is TRBD1 (5 bases). The CDR3 is 15 residues long. The V and J ends lost 3 bases and 2 bases respectively, with 14 bases between them. CDR1 is SGHAT, CDR2 FQNNGV, per germline. The CDR3 DNA is TGTGCCAGCAGCTTGGGGCCATCTACAACCTACGAGCAGTACTTC. Translation gives CASSLGPSTTYEQYF.

The V call is TRBV14, the J call TRBJ2-5, with 11 bases aligning to TRBD2. Trimming at V came to 8 bases and at J to 6 bases, leaving 5 bases not matched to a gene. In germline, CDR1 is SGHDN, CDR2 FVKESK. The CDR3 spans 13 residues. In nucleotides, the CDR3 is TGTGCCAGCGGACTAGCGGGCAGCCAGACCCAGTACTTC. It encodes CASGLAGSQTQYF. The entire variable domain, with the rest obtained from reference TRBV14 and TRBJ2-5, is as follows: EAGVTQFPSHSVIEKGQTVTLRCDPISGHDNLYWYRRVMGKEIKFLLHFVKESKQDESGMPNNRFLAERTGGTYSTLKVQPAELEDSGVYFCASGLAGSQTQYFGPGTRLLVL.

About this clone itself: The same CDR3 also results from other DNA sequences found in this sample. The rearrangement uses TRBV5-1 and TRBJ1-1; D ambiguous. CDR3 size: 13 residues. V shed 3 bases and J shed 0 bases, with 6 bases lying between them. CDR1 and CDR2 from the germline V gene are SGHRS and YFSETQ. The CDR3 sequence is CASSSTLNTEAFF. The CDR3 DNA sequence: TGCGCCAGCAGCTCGACGTTGAACACTGAAGCTTTCTTT.

This clone showed up just a few times. In nucleotides, the CDR3 is TGCGCCAGCAGCTGGGACCGGGGCCAGAGGAACACTGAAGCTTTCTTT. Amino acids: CASSWDRGQRNTEAFF. V and J are TRBV5-1 and TRBJ1-1; D might be TRBD1 (5 bases). This CDR3 has 16 residues. V lost 3 bases to trimming and J lost 1 base, with 16 bases between them. Germline CDR1 is SGHRS and CDR2 is YFSETQ.

This clone was counted ten times or more. This chain links TRBV25-1 with TRBJ1-3, with TRBD1 as a possible D gene (5 bases). Germline CDR1 and CDR2: MGHDK and SYGVNS. V was pared by 6 bases and J by 4 bases, with 16 bases between. This CDR3 is 15 amino acids long. DNA for the CDR3: TGTGCCAGCAGGGCTCCGGGGCCGCAGGGAAACACCATATATTTT. It encodes CASRAPGPQGNTIYF.

The chain employs TRBV4-3 and TRBJ2-7; tentatively, D is TRBD1 (7 bases). V lost 2 bases and J 4 bases, leaving 18 bases between the germline ends. This CDR3 contains 16 residues. Germline CDR1 and CDR2: LGHNA and YSLEER. The DNA for the CDR3 is TGCGCCAGCAGCCAACCCCCCGACAGGGACTTGTACGAGCAGTACTTC. This translates into CASSQPPDRDLYEQYF.

The gene calls are TRBV5-8 and TRBJ2-7; 9 positions agree with TRBD1. The CDR3 has 16 amino acids. V shed 2 bases, J shed 5 bases, and the junction held 11 bases outside the gene matches. Germline CDR1 SGHTS, CDR2 YDEGEE. This CDR3 is CASSFGRDRVLDEQYF. The CDR3 DNA is TGTGCCAGCAGCTTCGGCCGGGACAGGGTTTTAGACGAGCAGTACTTC.